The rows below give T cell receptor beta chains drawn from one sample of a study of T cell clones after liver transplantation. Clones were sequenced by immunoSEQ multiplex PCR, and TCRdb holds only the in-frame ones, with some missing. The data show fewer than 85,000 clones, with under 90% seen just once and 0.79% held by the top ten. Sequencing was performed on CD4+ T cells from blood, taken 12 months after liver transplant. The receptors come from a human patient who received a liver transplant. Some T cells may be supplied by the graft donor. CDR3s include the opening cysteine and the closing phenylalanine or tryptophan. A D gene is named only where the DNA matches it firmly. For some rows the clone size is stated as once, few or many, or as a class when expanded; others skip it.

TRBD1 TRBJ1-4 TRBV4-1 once CASSQDGRGRREKLFF TGCGCCAGCAGCCAAGACGGGAGGGGGCGAAGAGAAAAACTGTTTTTT
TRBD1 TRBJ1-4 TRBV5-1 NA CASSLRPQGTNEKLFF TGCGCCAGCAGCTTAAGACCACAGGGGACTAATGAAAAACTGTTTTTT
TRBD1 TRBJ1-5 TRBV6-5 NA CASSVQGGNQPQHF TGTGCCAGCAGTGTACAGGGGGGCAATCAGCCCCAGCATTTT
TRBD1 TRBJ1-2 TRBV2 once CASSDNRGIYGYTF TGTGCCAGCAGTGATAACAGGGGAATCTATGGCTACACCTTC
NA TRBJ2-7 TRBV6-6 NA CASSPSGGIYEQYF TGTGCCAGCAGTCCGTCGGGTGGGATCTACGAGCAGTACTTC
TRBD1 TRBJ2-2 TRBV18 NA CASSPWTGDTGELFF TGTGCCAGCTCACCTTGGACAGGGGACACCGGGGAGCTGTTTTTT
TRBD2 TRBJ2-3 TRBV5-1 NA CASSLSTSASTDTQYF TGCGCCAGCAGCTTGTCGACTAGCGCCAGCACAGATACGCAGTATTTT
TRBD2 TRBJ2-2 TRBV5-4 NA CASRWGTSGTGELFF TGTGCCAGCAGGTGGGGGACTAGCGGCACCGGGGAGCTGTTTTTT
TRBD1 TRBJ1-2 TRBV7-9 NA CASSAAGTGGGYTF TGTGCCAGCAGCGCGGCCGGGACAGGGGGTGGCTACACCTTC
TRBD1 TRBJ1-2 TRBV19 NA CASSVRTGENYGYTF TGTGCCAGTAGCGTACGGACAGGGGAGAACTATGGCTACACCTTC
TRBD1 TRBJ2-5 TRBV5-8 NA CASSLFGTAQETQYF TGTGCCAGCAGCTTGTTCGGGACAGCACAAGAGACCCAGTACTTC
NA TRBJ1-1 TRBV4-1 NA CASSLSRAETTEAFF TGCGCCAGCAGCCTCTCTCGGGCGGAGACCACTGAAGCTTTCTTT
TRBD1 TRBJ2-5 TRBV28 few CASSPGDRGRETQYF TGTGCCAGCAGCCCGGGGGACAGGGGGCGAGAGACCCAGTACTTC
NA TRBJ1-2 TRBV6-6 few CASSYETPNYGYTF TGTGCCAGCAGTTACGAGACACCGAACTATGGCTACACCTTC
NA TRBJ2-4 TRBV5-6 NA CASSLFYTNIQYF TGTGCCAGCAGCTTGTTTTACACCAACATTCAGTACTTC
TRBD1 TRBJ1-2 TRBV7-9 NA CASSIGQGARGYTF TGTGCCAGCAGCATTGGACAGGGGGCGCGAGGCTACACCTTC
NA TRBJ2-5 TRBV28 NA CASSTRRQAVGETQYF TGTGCCAGCAGCACGCGTCGACAGGCCGTGGGGGAGACCCAGTACTTC
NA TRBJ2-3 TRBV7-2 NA CASSLSRAVDTQYF TGTGCCAGCAGCTTATCCAGAGCGGTGGATACGCAGTATTTT
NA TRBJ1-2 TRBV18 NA CASSPGPIYGYTF TGTGCCAGCTCACCCGGGCCGATATATGGCTACACCTTC
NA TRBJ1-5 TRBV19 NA CASSPQGHQPQHF TGTGCCAGTAGTCCCCAAGGGCATCAGCCCCAGCATTTT
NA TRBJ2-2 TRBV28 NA CASSYGTGELFF TGTGCCAGCAGTTATGGTACCGGGGAGCTGTTTTTT
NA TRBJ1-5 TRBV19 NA CASSVRSNNQPQHF TGTGCCAGTAGTGTCAGGAGTAACAATCAGCCCCAGCATTTT
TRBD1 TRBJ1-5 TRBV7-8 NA CASSLIRTGGYSNQPQHF TGTGCCAGCAGCTTAATTCGGACAGGGGGCTATAGCAATCAGCCCCAGCATTTT